The text below deals with one T cell receptor beta chain. This sample was included in a study of cytomegalovirus exposure and HLA in healthy donors. Generated by immunoSEQ multiplex PCR, the TCRdb table keeps only in-frame clones and is missing some. The sample yields over 250,000 clones, 65% to 90% seen once. Trimming removed 0 bases from V and 0 bases from J, with 9 bases in between. The germline CDR1 and CDR2 sequences are SGHNT and YYREEE (reference sequence). CDR3 size: 15 residues. The TCR comes from a young woman in good health and CMV-seronegative. The chain combines TRBV5-4 with TRBJ1-2; D not certain. Sample: PBMCs. This CDR3 is CASSLAAETNYGYTF. Written as DNA, the CDR3 is TGTGCCAGCAGCTTGGCCGCGGAAACTAACTATGGCTACACCTTC.